These 7 T cell receptor beta chains share one sample of origin, sequenced in a study of blood T cell repertoires in COVID-19. Using immunoSEQ multiplex PCR, the repertoire was profiled, and TCRdb retains in-frame clones only, with some absent. This table holds a few hundred thousand clones, about 90% found once. Source material: PBMCs or T cells enriched from blood (not recorded which). The receptor source for this set is a woman aged 25 to 39 who had recovered from COVID-19.

The chain employs TRBV27 and TRBJ2-3, with D perhaps matching TRBD1 (5 bases). V lost 5 bases, J lost 6 bases, and 21 bases lay in between. This CDR3 contains 16 residues. Germline V gene sequence: CDR1 MNHEY, CDR2 SMNVEV (reference sequence). The CDR3 reads CASSGVRQLQIDTQYF. DNA of the CDR3: TGTGCCAGCAGTGGAGTAAGACAGCTCCAAATTGATACGCAGTATTTT.

The V call is TRBV2, the J call TRBJ1-5; 11 positions agree with TRBD1. The CDR3 has 14 amino acids. Germline CDR1 SNHLY, CDR2 FYNNEI. Trimming cost V 7 bases and J 4 bases; bases outside gene matches: 3. The CDR3 DNA follows: TGTGCCAGCACGGGACAGGGGGATAATCAGCCCCAGCATTTT. Translated: CASTGQGDNQPQHF.

The chain has TRBV30 and TRBJ1-5; D possibly corresponds to TRBD1 (6 bases). V lost 4 bases and J lost 3, with 13 bases in between. Per germline, CDR1 GTSNPN and CDR2 SVGIG (reference sequence). The CDR3 totals 14 residues. The CDR3 reads CAWTQGRVNQPQHF. CDR3 sequence (DNA): TGTGCCTGGACTCAGGGGAGGGTCAATCAGCCCCAGCATTTT.

This chain uses TRBV7-8 with TRBJ1-6, with D maybe TRBD1 (5 bases). The V gene's germline CDR1 is SGHVS and CDR2 FQNEAQ. The CDR3 runs to 16 residues. Trimming stripped 3 bases from V and 6 bases from J, with 15 bases between. The DNA of the CDR3 is TGTGCCAGCAGCTTCGCCGACGGGGGGGGTAATTCACCCCTCCACTTT. Its translation is CASSFADGGGNSPLHF.

The chain carries TRBV28 and TRBJ2-5; 8 bases are shared with TRBD1. V shed 6 bases, J shed 4 bases, and the junction held 10 bases outside the gene matches. CDR1 and CDR2 from the germline V gene are MDHEN and SYDVKM. The CDR3 contains 15 residues. CDR3 sequence: CASRLNTGGVETQYF. CDR3 DNA: TGTGCCAGCAGATTAAACACAGGGGGAGTAGAGACCCAGTACTTC.

The J gene is TRBJ1-2, the V gene TRBV28, with 10 bases matching TRBD1. The CDR3 runs 16 residues. CDR1 is MDHEN, CDR2 SYDVKM, per germline. Trimming took 0 bases from V and 5 from J; bases not matched to a gene: 6. The CDR3 DNA reads TGTGCCAGCAGTTTATGGGGGACAGGGGTTGGTTATGGCTACACCTTC. Its protein is CASSLWGTGVGYGYTF.

This sequence joins TRBV6-6 and TRBJ2-2; no clear D gene. Germline CDR1 and CDR2: MNHNY and SVGAGI (reference sequence). Trimming took off 0 bases at V and 5 bases at J, with 10 bases between the two ends. The CDR3 is 15 residues long. The DNA for the CDR3 is TGTGCCAGCAGTTACTCTCTGCGTTATACCGGGGAGCTGTTTTTT. Residues: CASSYSLRYTGELFF.